There are many counts of the clone carrying this T cell receptor (beta chain). CDR1 is MNHNS, CDR2 SASEGT, per germline. The germline V and J ends were trimmed by 6 bases and 1 base, with 9 bases remaining between them. The CDR3 length is 13 residues. Arm-PCR with iRepertoire HTBI primers amplified the CDR3 regions for these TCR beta libraries. One entry per CDR3 protein results from TCRdb running MiXCR on the multiplex PCR reads. Among about 200,000 distinct CDR3 sequences, roughly 20% were seen once, and the ten largest hold about 11%. The data were obtained in a study of regulatory T cells in long-lasting Graves disease. This sample's time point: newly diagnosed GD, antithyroid drugs for less than 3 months. With RNA extracted from PBMCs as input, the TCR library was made. An approximately 10-milliliter sample of peripheral blood was drawn into EDTA tubes. This sample was also put to use in a study of T cells in Graves' hyperthyroidism and ophthalmopathy. That source adds: Stable Graves' hyperthyroidism meant no ophthalmopathy progression within 18 months.

The chain recombines TRBV6-1 with TRBJ1-1, with a tentative D call TRBD1 (6 bases). Material: peripheral blood mononuclear cells (PBMCs), obtained at new diagnosis, from a patient treated with antithyroid drugs. The receptor's source is a woman aged 30 to 39 with Graves disease. The CDR3 bases are TGTGCCAGCAGGGACAGTTCGAACACTGAAGCTTTCTTT. It translates to CASRDSSNTEAFF.